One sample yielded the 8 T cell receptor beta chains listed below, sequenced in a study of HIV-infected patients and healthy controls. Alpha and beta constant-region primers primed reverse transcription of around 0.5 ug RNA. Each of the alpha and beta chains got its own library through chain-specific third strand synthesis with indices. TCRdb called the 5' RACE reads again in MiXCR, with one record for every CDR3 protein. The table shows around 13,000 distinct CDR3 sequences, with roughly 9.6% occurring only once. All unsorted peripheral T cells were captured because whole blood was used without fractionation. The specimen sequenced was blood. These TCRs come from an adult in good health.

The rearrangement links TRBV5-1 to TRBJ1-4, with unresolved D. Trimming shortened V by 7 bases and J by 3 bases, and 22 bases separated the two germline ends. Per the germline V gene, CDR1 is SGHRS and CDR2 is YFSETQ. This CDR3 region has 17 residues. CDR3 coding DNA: TGCGCCAGCCGAGGAGCGGTTCTCAGGCGGGCTAATGAAAAACTGTTTTTT. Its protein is CASRGAVLRRANEKLFF.

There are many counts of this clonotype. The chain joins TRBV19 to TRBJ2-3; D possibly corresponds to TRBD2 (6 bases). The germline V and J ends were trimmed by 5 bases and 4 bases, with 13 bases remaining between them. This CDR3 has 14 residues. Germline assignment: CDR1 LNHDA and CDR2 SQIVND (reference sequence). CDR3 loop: CASSQPGVSDTQYF. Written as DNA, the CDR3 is TGTGCCAGTAGTCAGCCGGGGGTGTCAGATACGCAGTATTTT.

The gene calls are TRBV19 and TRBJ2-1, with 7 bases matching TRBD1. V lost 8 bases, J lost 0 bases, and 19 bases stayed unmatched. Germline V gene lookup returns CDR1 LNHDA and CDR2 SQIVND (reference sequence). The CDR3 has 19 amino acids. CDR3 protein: CASSFYGTVTTYSYNEQFF. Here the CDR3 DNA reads TGTGCCAGTTCTTTTTACGGGACAGTCACCACTTACTCCTACAATGAGCAGTTCTTC.

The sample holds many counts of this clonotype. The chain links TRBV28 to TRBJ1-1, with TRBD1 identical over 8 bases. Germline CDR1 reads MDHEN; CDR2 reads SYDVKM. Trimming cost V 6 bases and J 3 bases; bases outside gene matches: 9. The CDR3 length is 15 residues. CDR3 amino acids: CASRKLDRAYTEAFF. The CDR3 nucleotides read TGTGCCAGCAGAAAACTGGACAGGGCTTACACTGAAGCTTTCTTT.

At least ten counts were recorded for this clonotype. CDR3 sequence (DNA): TGCAGTGCTAGAGATCCCGAGCGGGCCTTCAATGAGCAGTTCTTC. It translates to CSARDPERAFNEQFF. V is TRBV20-1 and J is TRBJ2-1; D is perhaps TRBD2 (6 bases). The CDR3 is 15 amino acids. CDR1 is DFQATT, CDR2 SNEGSKA, per germline (reference sequence). With 0 bases removed from V and 6 bases from J, the gap between germline ends came to 15 bases.

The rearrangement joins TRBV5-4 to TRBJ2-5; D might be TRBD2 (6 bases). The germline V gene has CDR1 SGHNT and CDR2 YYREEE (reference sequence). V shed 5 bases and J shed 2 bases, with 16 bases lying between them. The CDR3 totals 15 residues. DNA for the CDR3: TGTGCCAGCAGAGACGCGGCTAGCGCACAAGAGACCCAGTACTTC. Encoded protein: CASRDAASAQETQYF.

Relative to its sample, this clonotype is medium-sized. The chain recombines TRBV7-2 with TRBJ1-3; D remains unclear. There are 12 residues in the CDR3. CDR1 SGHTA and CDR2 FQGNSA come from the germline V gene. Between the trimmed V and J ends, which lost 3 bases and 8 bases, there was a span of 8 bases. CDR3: CASSFDGHTIYF. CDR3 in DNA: TGTGCCAGCAGCTTTGATGGGCACACCATATATTTT.

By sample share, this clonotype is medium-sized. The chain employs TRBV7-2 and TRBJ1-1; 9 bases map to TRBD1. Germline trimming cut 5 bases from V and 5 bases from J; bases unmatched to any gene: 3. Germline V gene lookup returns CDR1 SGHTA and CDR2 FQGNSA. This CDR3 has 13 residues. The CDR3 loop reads CASSGQGRTEAFF. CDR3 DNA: TGTGCCAGCAGCGGACAGGGGAGGACTGAAGCTTTCTTT. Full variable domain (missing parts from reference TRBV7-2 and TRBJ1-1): GAGVSQSPSNKVTEKGKDVELRCDPISGHTALYWYRQSLGQGLEFLIYFQGNSAPDKSGLPSDRFSAERTGGSVSTLTIQRTQQEDSAVYLCASSGQGRTEAFFGQGTRLTVV.